This T cell receptor (beta chain) was documented in a study of identifying expanded T cells in peripheral blood. With 5 bases removed from V and 9 bases from J, the gap between germline ends came to 20 bases. The CDR3 is 14 amino acids. Germline-derived CDR1 and CDR2 are SGHNT and YENEEA. Only in-frame clones appear in the TCRdb table, and some are missing; sequencing was by immunoSEQ multiplex PCR. The sample yields about 90,000 clones, around 87% seen once. This TCR came from a person between 18 and 75 years old in good health. The sample consisted of blood. The chain combines TRBV11-3 with TRBJ2-7; tentatively, D is TRBD1 (5 bases). CDR3 coding DNA: TGTGCCAGCAGCCCTAAAGACAGTCACCGTGGGCAGTACTTC. Encoded protein: CASSPKDSHRGQYF.